What follows describes a single T cell receptor beta chain. The antigen is unknown. TCRdb re-analysed the PCR reads in MiXCR, keeping a single row per CDR3 protein. This sample has some 100,000 distinct CDR3 sequences, with around 33% found just once. The data stem from a study of molecular identifiers for immune sequencing clone quantification. Looking at the study overall: In replicates, the authors split RNA from roughly 20,000 or 100,000 naive CD8 cells five ways and sequenced four. Overall study results and limits: Jurkat TCR RNA spiked in from one cell could reportedly be detected among some 980,000 naive cells.

Naive CD8 library inputs spanned about 17,000 to 1,000,000 sorted cells and 10%, 30% or 50% RNA. Sequencing input: naive CD8+ T cells from blood, with Jurkat cell RNA spiked in. Noted subset: FACS-sorted CD8+CD4-CCR7+CD45RA+ naive T cells. This clonotype was sampled from a human donor in good health. Some libraries in this study had Jurkat cell RNA spiked in.

CDR3 region: CSARQGVSPYNEQFF. The DNA for the CDR3 is TGCAGTGCAAGACAGGGGGTCAGTCCCTACAATGAGCAGTTCTTC. The V call is TRBV20-1, the J call TRBJ2-1; 9 bases map to TRBD1. There are 15 residues in the CDR3. CDR1 and CDR2 from the germline V gene are DFQATT and SNEGSKA (reference sequence). Trimming took 6 bases from V and 2 from J; bases not matched to a gene: 8.